Below, 18 T cell receptor beta chains from the same sample are listed, as sequenced in a study of cytomegalovirus exposure and HLA in healthy donors. A multiplex PCR was run with 60 Vbeta primers and 13 Jbeta primers. Only in-frame clones appear in the TCRdb table, and some are missing; sequencing was by immunoSEQ multiplex PCR. The profile covers roughly 36,000 clones, with 80% appearing a single time and around 6% taken by the ten largest. The sequencing input was PBMCs. The receptors were sampled from a male donor in good health and CMV-seronegative.

The chain has TRBV4-1 and TRBJ1-3; D remains unclear. In germline, CDR1 is MGHRA, CDR2 YSYEKL. Trimming pared 4 bases from V and 2 bases from J, leaving 15 bases between. The CDR3 consists of 16 residues. The CDR3 bases are TGCGCCAGCAGCCTGGGCCTGGGCTCGACTGGAAACACCATATATTTT. It codes for CASSLGLGSTGNTIYF.

This clone was picked up one time. This rearrangement joins TRBV29-1 to TRBJ2-3; D ambiguous. The CDR3 runs to 13 residues. Germline-derived CDR1 and CDR2 are SQVTM and ANQGSEA. V lost 4 bases, J lost 1 base, and 9 bases lay in between. The CDR3 here is CSVVPTGTDTQYF. CDR3 bases: TGCAGCGTTGTTCCCACAGGCACAGATACGCAGTATTTT.

This clone was observed a few times. The chain combines TRBV7-2 with TRBJ2-3; unclear D gene. The germline V and J ends were trimmed by 5 bases and 2 bases, with 14 bases remaining between them. Germline CDR1 and CDR2: SGHTA and FQGNSA. The CDR3 consists of 15 residues. CDR3 residues: CASSPQRAYTDTQYF. The CDR3 DNA is TGTGCCAGCAGCCCCCAGCGAGCCTACACAGATACGCAGTATTTT. The full variable domain, completed using reference TRBV7-2 and TRBJ2-3, is GAGVSQSPSNKVTEKGKDVELRCDPISGHTALYWYRQSLGQGLEFLIYFQGNSAPDKSGLPSDRFSAERTGGSVSTLTIQRTQQEDSAVYLCASSPQRAYTDTQYFGPGTRLTVL.

This clone was detected only once. The chain couples TRBV5-6 to TRBJ1-2; D might be TRBD1 (5 bases). CDR1 and CDR2 from the germline V gene are SGHDT and YYEEEE. CDR3 length: 14 residues. V was shortened by 0 bases and J by 7 bases, with 13 bases between the two germline ends. For the CDR3, the DNA is TGTGCCAGCAGCTTGGGCAGGGTGAGGAGTGGCTACACCTTC. Translated: CASSLGRVRSGYTF.

J is TRBJ2-1 and V is TRBV28, with 9 positions matching TRBD1. Trimming took 4 bases from V and 7 from J; bases not matched to a gene: 20. Germline V CDR1 and CDR2: MDHEN, SYDVKM. The CDR3 sequence is 19 residues long. The CDR3 sequence is CASSSQVARRDRVWNEQFF. CDR3 DNA: TGTGCCAGCAGTTCGCAGGTGGCCCGCCGGGACAGGGTCTGGAATGAGCAGTTCTTC.

V is TRBV7-8 and J is TRBJ1-5, with D possibly being TRBD1 (5 bases). Germline assignment: CDR1 SGHVS and CDR2 FQNEAQ. V gave up 4 bases and J gave up 1 base, with 11 bases separating them. The CDR3 contains 15 residues. CDR3 nucleotide sequence: TGTGCCAGCAGCTCCGGCGGGGGGAGCAATCAGCCCCAGCATTTT. It encodes CASSSGGGSNQPQHF. Filled out from reference TRBV7-8 and TRBJ1-5, the complete variable domain reads GAGVSQSPRYKVAKRGQDVALRCDPISGHVSLFWYQQALGQGPEFLTYFQNEAQLDKSGLPSDRFFAERPEGSVSTLKIQRTQQEDSAVYLCASSSGGGSNQPQHFGDGTRLSIL.

The V gene is TRBV7-9, the J gene TRBJ1-4; D might be TRBD1 (5 bases). V was pared by 0 bases and J by 0 bases, with 14 bases between. This CDR3 has 18 amino acids. Germline CDR1 and CDR2: SEHNR and FQNEAQ (reference sequence). The CDR3 bases are TGTGCCAGCAGCTTAGCAAAGAAGGGGCCTTCAACTAATGAAAAACTGTTTTTT. As protein: CASSLAKKGPSTNEKLFF. The full variable domain, rest sourced from reference TRBV7-9 and TRBJ1-4, is DTGVSQNPRHKITKRGQNVTFRCDPISEHNRLYWYRQTLGQGPEFLTYFQNEAQLEKSRLLSDRFSAERPKGSFSTLEIQRTEQGDSAMYLCASSLAKKGPSTNEKLFFGSGTQLSVL.

This sequence joins TRBV4-1 and TRBJ2-3; D might be TRBD2 (6 bases). Trimming left V 0 bases short and J 4 bases short, with 11 bases between. The CDR3 spans 15 residues. Germline V gives CDR1 MGHRA, CDR2 YSYEKL. Here the CDR3 DNA reads TGCGCCAGCAGCCAAGACGGGGGTAGGGCAGATACGCAGTATTTT. Translating gives CASSQDGGRADTQYF.

The rearrangement joins TRBV6-1 to TRBJ1-3, with 8 bases matching TRBD1. Germline V gene sequence: CDR1 MNHNS, CDR2 SASEGT. The CDR3 consists of 15 residues. The V segment lost 7 bases and the J segment 2 bases; nucleotides outside the gene matches: 7. In DNA form, the CDR3 reads TGTGCCAGCATTGACAGGGGAGTTCCTGGAAACACCATATATTTT. This encodes CASIDRGVPGNTIYF.

This chain connects TRBV13 to TRBJ2-7; tentative D call: TRBD1 (5 bases). CDR1 and CDR2 from the germline V gene are PRHDT and FYEKMQ (reference sequence). The CDR3 spans 13 residues. The V gene lost 5 bases and the J gene lost 2 bases, with 10 bases spanning the gap. CDR3 in amino acids: CASSRRGTYEQYF. The CDR3 DNA reads as TGTGCCAGCAGCCGAAGGGGCACCTACGAGCAGTACTTC.

The chain carries TRBV2 and TRBJ2-1, with D possibly TRBD2 on 5 matching bases. The CDR3 loop spans 13 amino acids. Germline-derived CDR1 and CDR2 are SNHLY and FYNNEI. Trimming stripped 7 bases from V and 4 bases from J, with 11 bases between. CDR3 DNA sequence: TGTGCCAGCATCGGAGGTGTGTACAATGAGCAGTTCTTC. As protein: CASIGGVYNEQFF.

The genes are TRBV25-1 and TRBJ1-4; possible D gene TRBD1, 6 bases. Germline assignment: CDR1 MGHDK and CDR2 SYGVNS. This CDR3 has 14 residues. The germline V and J ends were trimmed by 6 bases and 1 base, with 9 bases remaining between them. CDR3 region: CASRIGGTNEKLFF. The CDR3 nucleotides are TGTGCCAGCAGGATAGGGGGAACTAATGAAAAACTGTTTTTT.

This clone came up a few times. The V gene is TRBV18, the J gene TRBJ1-1; D gene unclear. Germline CDR1 is KGHSH and CDR2 is LQKENI. The V end was cut by 0 bases, the J end by 5 bases, with 7 bases between. The CDR3 is made up of 13 amino acids. The CDR3 sequence is CASSPPSGTEAFF. The CDR3 coding sequence is TGTGCCAGCTCACCACCAAGCGGGACTGAAGCTTTCTTT.

The rearrangement links TRBV30 to TRBJ2-7; a weak D match, TRBD2 (6 bases). This CDR3 spans 13 amino acids. Germline values: CDR1 GTSNPN, CDR2 SVGIG (reference sequence). Trimming cost V 4 bases and J 6 bases, with 16 bases left between them. CDR3 coding DNA: TGTGCCTGGAAAACGGGGAGGATTCGCGAGCAGTACTTC. It encodes CAWKTGRIREQYF.

V and J are TRBV2 and TRBJ1-6; TRBD1 matches 9 bases. Germline-derived CDR1 and CDR2 are SNHLY and FYNNEI. The CDR3 extends over 14 amino acids. With V trimmed by 5 bases and J by 6 bases, 2 bases remained unmatched. The CDR3: CASSRDRANSPLHF. In nucleotides, the CDR3 is TGTGCCAGCAGTCGGGACAGGGCTAATTCACCCCTCCACTTT.

This clone was counted between two and nine times. The V and J genes are TRBV30 and TRBJ1-1; the D gene is possibly TRBD1 (5 bases). Germline CDR1 GTSNPN, CDR2 SVGIG (reference sequence). This CDR3 region has 13 residues. Deletions cut 5 bases from V and 8 bases from J, with 18 bases between. This CDR3 reads CAWAPDMASEAFF. The CDR3 DNA reads TGTGCCTGGGCCCCGGACATGGCGTCGGAAGCTTTCTTT.

The chain's CDR3 is CASSRGLAGTYEQYF. CDR3 nucleotides: TGCGCCAGCAGCCGCGGACTAGCGGGGACCTACGAGCAGTACTTC. The chain employs TRBV4-1 and TRBJ2-7; 12 nucleotides match TRBD2. The CDR3 is made up of 15 amino acids. Losses at the gene ends were 4 bases for V and 2 bases for J; bases not matched to a gene: 3. Germline values: CDR1 MGHRA, CDR2 YSYEKL.

The chain employs TRBV2 and TRBJ2-5, with 14 bases identical to TRBD2. V gave up 4 bases and J gave up 4 bases; unmatched junction bases: 2. The CDR3 has 15 amino acids. Germline CDR1 reads SNHLY; CDR2 reads FYNNEI. The CDR3 here is CASSAGLAGVETQYF. In nucleotides, the CDR3 is TGTGCCAGCAGTGCGGGACTAGCGGGAGTAGAGACCCAGTACTTC. Looking up the rest from reference TRBV2 and TRBJ2-5 gives the full variable domain: EPEVTQTPSHQVTQMGQEVILRCVPISNHLYFYWYRQILGQKVEFLVSFYNNEISEKSEIFDDQFSVERPDGSNFTLKIRSTKLEDSAMYFCASSAGLAGVETQYFGPGTRLLVL.